This T cell receptor beta chain was identified in a study of cytomegalovirus exposure and HLA in healthy donors. On this clone itself: The antigen is not known.

The CDR3 loop spans 15 amino acids. Looked up from germline, CDR1 is MDHEN and CDR2 is SYDVKM. V was trimmed by 8 bases and J by 5 bases, leaving 21 bases between them. The PCR made use of 60 Vbeta and 13 Jbeta primers. Libraries were prepared by immunoSEQ multiplex PCR; TCRdb keeps only in-frame clonotypes and omits some of them. The sample includes 180,000 or so clones. General study findings and limits: Earlier analysis yielded a pattern in which most TCR beta V segments were productive about 87% or about 30% of the time. HLA allele associations emerged for roughly 17,000 TCR beta sequences in a later analysis, at 0.05 false discovery rate.

The sequenced sample consisted of PBMCs. J is TRBJ2-5 and V is TRBV28; possibly TRBD1 for D (5 bases). The sequence was collected from a boy between 10 and 17 years old in good health and CMV-seronegative. CDR3 region: CASRFGWGLGETQYF. CDR3 coding DNA: TGTGCCAGCCGCTTCGGATGGGGCCTCGGGGAGACCCAGTACTTC.